This record covers a single T cell receptor (beta chain). The sample comes from a study of blood T cell repertoires in COVID-19. Background on the study: Acute and convalescent COVID-19 samples came from the United States, Italy and Spain. T cells, B-cell-depleted T cells, or PBMCs supplied cDNA or gDNA.

J was trimmed by 4 bases and V by 3 bases; bases with no gene match: 6. This CDR3 is 16 amino acids long. From germline, CDR1 is SGHVS and CDR2 FNYEAQ. Original methodology: Amplification with reference gene primers provided the estimates of nucleated cell counts. Using immunoSEQ multiplex PCR, the repertoire was profiled, and TCRdb retains in-frame clones only, with some absent. That table gives V, J and clone size, and the DNA gave D and trimming. The table shows 130,000 to 150,000 clones, with over 80% occurring only once. The V gene is TRBV7-6, the J gene TRBJ2-1; 10 bases fit TRBD2. The sequence derives from a woman in her forties or fifties with acute or convalescent COVID-19. Sequenced material: peripheral blood. CDR3 sequence: CASSLGLAGEYNEQFF. The CDR3 bases are TGTGCCAGCAGCTTGGGCCTAGCGGGGGAATACAATGAGCAGTTCTTC.